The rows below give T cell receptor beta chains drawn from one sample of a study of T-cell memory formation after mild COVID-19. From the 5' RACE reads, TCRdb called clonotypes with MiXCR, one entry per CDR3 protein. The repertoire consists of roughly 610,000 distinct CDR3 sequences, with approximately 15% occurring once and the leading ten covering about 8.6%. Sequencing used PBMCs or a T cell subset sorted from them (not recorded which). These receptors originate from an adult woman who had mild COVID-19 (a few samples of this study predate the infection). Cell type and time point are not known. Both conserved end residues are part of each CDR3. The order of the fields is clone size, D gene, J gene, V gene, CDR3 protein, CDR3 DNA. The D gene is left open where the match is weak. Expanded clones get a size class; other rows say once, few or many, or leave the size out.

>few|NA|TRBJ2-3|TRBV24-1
CATSDRSVTDTQYF
TGTGCCACCAGTGATCGGTCTGTCACAGATACGCAGTATTTT
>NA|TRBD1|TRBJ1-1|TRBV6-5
CASRPGQGRTEAFF
TGTGCCAGCAGACCCGGACAGGGCCGGACTGAAGCTTTCTTT
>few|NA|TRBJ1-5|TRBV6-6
CASKRDGDQPQHF
TGTGCCAGCAAAAGGGACGGGGATCAGCCCCAGCATTTT
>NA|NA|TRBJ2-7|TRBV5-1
CASSFHTGRTYEQYF
TGCGCCAGCAGCTTCCACACGGGTCGGACCTACGAGCAGTACTTC
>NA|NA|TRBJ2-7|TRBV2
CASRRLTHSYEQYF
TGTGCCAGCAGGCGCCTGACGCACTCCTACGAGCAGTACTTC
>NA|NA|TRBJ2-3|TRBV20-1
CSARGTLTDDTQYF
TGCAGTGCTAGAGGGACTCTCACTGATGATACGCAGTATTTT
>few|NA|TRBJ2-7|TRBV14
CASSQWRLPPGEQYF
TGTGCCAGCAGCCAATGGCGGCTCCCACCAGGCGAGCAGTACTTC
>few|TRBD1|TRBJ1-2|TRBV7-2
CASTSSWSDREYYGYTF
TGTGCCAGCACCTCCTCTTGGTCCGACAGGGAGTACTATGGCTACACCTTC
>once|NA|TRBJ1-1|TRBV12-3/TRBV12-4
CASSTLNPVPTF
TGTGCCAGCAGCACCCTAAACCCCGTACCGACCTTT
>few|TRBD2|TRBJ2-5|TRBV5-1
CASSLERGGKTQYF
TGCGCCAGCAGCTTGGAACGGGGGGGGAAGACCCAGTACTTC
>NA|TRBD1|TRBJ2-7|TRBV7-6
CASSLSGDSSYEQYF
TGTGCCAGCAGCTTATCCGGGGACAGTTCCTACGAGCAGTACTTC
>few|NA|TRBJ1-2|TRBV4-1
CASSQAAGANYGYTF
TGCGCCAGCAGCCAAGCGGCCGGGGCTAACTATGGCTACACCTTC
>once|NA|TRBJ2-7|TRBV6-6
CASMGYGVGGHEQYF
TGTGCCAGCATGGGGTACGGGGTCGGGGGCCACGAGCAGTACTTC
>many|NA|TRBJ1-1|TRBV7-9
CASSLAMNTEAFF
TGTGCCAGCAGCTTAGCAATGAACACTGAAGCTTTCTTT
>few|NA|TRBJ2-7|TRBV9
CASSESSVDEQYF
TGTGCCAGCAGCGAATCTAGCGTCGACGAGCAGTACTTC
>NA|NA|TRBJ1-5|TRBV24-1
CATSDSSTANQPQHF
TGTGCCACCAGTGATTCCTCGACAGCAAATCAGCCCCAGCATTTT
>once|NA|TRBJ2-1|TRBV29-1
CSVEVNRRTYNEQFF
TGCAGCGTTGAAGTAAATCGACGAACCTACAATGAGCAGTTCTTC
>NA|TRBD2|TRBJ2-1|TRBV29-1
CSVVGLAAFEQFF
TGCAGCGTTGTCGGACTAGCGGCCTTTGAGCAGTTCTTC
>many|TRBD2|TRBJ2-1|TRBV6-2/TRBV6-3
CASSGSSYNEQFF
TGTGCCAGTAGCGGGAGCTCCTACAATGAGCAGTTCTTC
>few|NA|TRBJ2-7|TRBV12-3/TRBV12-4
CASSLYRESHEQYF
TGTGCCAGCAGTTTGTACAGGGAAAGCCACGAGCAGTACTTC
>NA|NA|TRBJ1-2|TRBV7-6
CASSINPWYAGRGYGYTF
TGTGCCAGCAGCATTAACCCGTGGTATGCAGGCCGGGGCTATGGCTACACCTTC
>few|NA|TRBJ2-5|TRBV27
CASSFLDQETQYF
TGTGCCAGCAGTTTTCTCGACCAAGAGACCCAGTACTTC
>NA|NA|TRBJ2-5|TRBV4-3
CASSQDRGWRQETQYF
TGCGCCAGCAGCCAAGACAGGGGATGGCGGCAAGAGACCCAGTACTTC
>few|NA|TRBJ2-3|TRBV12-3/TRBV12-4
CASSGRSSTDTQYF
TGTGCCAGCAGTGGTCGTTCTAGCACAGATACGCAGTATTTT